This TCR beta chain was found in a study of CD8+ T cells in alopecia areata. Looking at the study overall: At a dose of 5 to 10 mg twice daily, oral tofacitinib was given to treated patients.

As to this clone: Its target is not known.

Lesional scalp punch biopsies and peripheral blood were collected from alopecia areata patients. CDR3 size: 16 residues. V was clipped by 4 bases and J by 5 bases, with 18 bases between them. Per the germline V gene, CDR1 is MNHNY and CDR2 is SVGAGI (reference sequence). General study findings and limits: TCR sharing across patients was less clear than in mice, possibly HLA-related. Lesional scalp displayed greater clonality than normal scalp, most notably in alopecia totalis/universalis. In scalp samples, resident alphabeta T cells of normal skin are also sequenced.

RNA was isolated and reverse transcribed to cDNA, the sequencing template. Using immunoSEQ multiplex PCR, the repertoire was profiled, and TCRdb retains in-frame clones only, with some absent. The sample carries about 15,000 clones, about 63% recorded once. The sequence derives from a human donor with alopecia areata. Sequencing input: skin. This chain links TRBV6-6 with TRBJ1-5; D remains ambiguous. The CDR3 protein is CASSLWGGSTDQPQHF. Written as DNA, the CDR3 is TGTGCCAGCAGTTTGTGGGGTGGGTCAACCGATCAGCCCCAGCATTTT.